The sequence of this TCR beta chain was determined in a study of CD8 T cells in Susac syndrome. With random hexamers, roughly 0.5 to 1 ug RNA was reverse transcribed. The method of amplification for TCR beta CDR3 was immunoSEQ multiplex PCR, covering 54 Vbeta and 13 Jbeta. MiXCR, applied by TCRdb to the immunoSEQ multiplex PCR reads, yields one record per CDR3 protein. The table shows about 280,000 distinct CDR3 sequences, with approximately 85% occurring only once. Germline assignment: CDR1 GTSNPN and CDR2 SVGIG (reference sequence). The CDR3 runs 13 residues. The ends were cut back, 0 bases at V and 4 bases at J, with 9 bases in the middle. This clonotype was seen only once. It was treatment-naive patients with stable or active relapsing-remitting disease who made up the multiple sclerosis controls.

Sequences were obtained from CD8+ T cells from PBMCs. This clonotype originated in a human donor with multiple sclerosis. The chain carries TRBV30 and TRBJ1-1; perhaps TRBD1 as D (6 bases). CDR3 coding DNA: TGTGCCTGGAGTGTAACCAGGGGCACTGAAGCTTTCTTT. Protein product: CAWSVTRGTEAFF. The full variable domain, in which reference TRBV30 and TRBJ1-1 provide the parts outside the CDR3, is SQTIHQWPATLVQPVGSPLSLECTVEGTSNPNLYWYRQAAGRGLQLLFYSVGIGQISSEVPQNLSASRPQDRQFILSSKKLLLSDSGFYLCAWSVTRGTEAFFGQGTRLTVV.